This TCR beta chain was captured in a study of preoperative IRX-2 immunotherapy in early breast cancer. The repertoire was sequenced with immunoSEQ multiplex PCR; TCRdb's copy has only in-frame clones and lacks some. The table records tens of thousands of clones, 90% to 95% of them present only once. Treatment described: preoperative locoregional IRX-2 cytokine immunotherapy. This phase Ib study tested locoregional IRX-2 cytokine immunotherapy given before surgery. Sampling took place from a patient treated with IRX-2 immunotherapy. This TCR was sampled from a human donor with breast cancer.

The DNA for the CDR3 is TGTGCCAGTACCTCTCGTGACAGCCTGAACACTGAAGCTTTCTTT. It codes for CASTSRDSLNTEAFF. The V and J genes are TRBV19 and TRBJ1-1, with a tentative D call TRBD1 (5 bases). Germline-derived CDR1 and CDR2 are LNHDA and SQIVND (reference sequence). There are 15 residues in the CDR3. V lost 7 bases and J lost 0, with 15 bases in between. The full variable domain, its missing parts supplied by reference TRBV19 and TRBJ1-1, is DGGITQSPKYLFRKEGQNVTLSCEQNLNHDAMYWYRQDPGQGLRLIYYSQIVNDFQKGDIAEGYSVSREKKESFPLTVTSAQKNPTAFYLCASTSRDSLNTEAFFGQGTRLTVV.